The 30 T cell receptor beta chains reported below all come from one sample, sequenced in a study of T cell changes during pregnancy in multiple sclerosis. The assay was immunoSEQ multiplex PCR, and TCRdb's table has in-frame clones only and misses some. The table lists about 45,000 clones, 96% of them singletons. The sample in question was peripheral blood, obtained in the second trimester of pregnancy. The origin of the receptors is a female donor with multiple sclerosis, enrolled in a pregnancy study.

This chain links TRBV12-5 with TRBJ1-2; TRBD1 aligns across 7 bases. The CDR3 covers 14 residues. V lost 5 bases and J lost 4; bases outside the gene matches: 7. Germline V lookup: CDR1 LGHNT, CDR2 FRNRAP. CDR3 DNA sequence: TGTGCTAGTGGTGATACCGGACAGGTCTATGGCTACACCTTC. Protein sequence: CASGDTGQVYGYTF.

The rearrangement joins TRBV2 to TRBJ2-1; TRBD2 matches at 7 bases. Germline trimming cut 7 bases from V and 8 bases from J; bases unmatched to any gene: 14. The CDR3 is made up of 15 amino acids. Germline loops: CDR1 SNHLY, CDR2 FYNNEI. The CDR3 here is CASIPPSGPEDEQFF. CDR3 coding DNA: TGTGCCAGCATCCCCCCTAGCGGACCGGAGGATGAGCAGTTCTTC. Together with reference TRBV2 and TRBJ2-1, the CDR3 gives the full variable domain: EPEVTQTPSHQVTQMGQEVILRCVPISNHLYFYWYRQILGQKVEFLVSFYNNEISEKSEIFDDQFSVERPDGSNFTLKIRSTKLEDSAMYFCASIPPSGPEDEQFFGPGTRLTVL.

The chain carries TRBV13 and TRBJ2-5, with D maybe TRBD1 (5 bases). The CDR3 spans 13 residues. Per the germline V gene, CDR1 is PRHDT and CDR2 is FYEKMQ (reference sequence). Trimming took 2 bases from V and 4 from J, leaving 8 bases between them. CDR3 residues: CASSLRQIETQYF. The CDR3 DNA reads as TGTGCCAGCAGCTTAAGACAGATAGAGACCCAGTACTTC.

This sequence joins TRBV9 and TRBJ2-3; 9 bases are shared with TRBD2. The CDR3 contains 16 residues. From germline, CDR1 is SGDLS and CDR2 YYNGEE. J gave up 2 bases and V 0 bases, and 4 bases lay outside the gene matches. The CDR3 region has the DNA TGTGCCAGCAGCGTAGGAGCGGGGGGCGTCACAGATACGCAGTATTTT. Protein sequence: CASSVGAGGVTDTQYF.

The CDR3 here is CASSYSRGQMNTEAFF. The CDR3 nucleotides are TGTGCCAGCAGTTACTCGAGGGGACAAATGAACACTGAAGCTTTCTTT. The chain joins TRBV6-5 to TRBJ1-1, with D tentatively TRBD1 (6 bases). With 0 bases removed from V and 0 bases from J, the gap between germline ends came to 11 bases. The CDR3 extends over 16 amino acids. Germline assignment: CDR1 MNHEY and CDR2 SVGAGI.

This chain uses TRBV6-1 with TRBJ1-2; TRBD1 aligns across 7 bases. In germline, CDR1 is MNHNS, CDR2 SASEGT. V shed 6 bases and J 5 bases; nucleotides not matched to a gene: 9. This CDR3 region has 14 residues. The CDR3 reads CASRSTGRYYGYTF. The CDR3 DNA follows: TGTGCCAGCAGATCGACAGGGCGTTATTATGGCTACACCTTC.

The chain links TRBV2 to TRBJ2-1; D ambiguous. Germline V lookup: CDR1 SNHLY, CDR2 FYNNEI. Trimming removed 1 base from V and 9 bases from J, with 19 bases in between. This CDR3 has 16 residues. The CDR3 is CASSEEKAPERGEQFF. The DNA of the CDR3 is TGTGCCAGCAGTGAAGAGAAAGCCCCTGAAAGAGGTGAGCAGTTCTTC.

The chain uses TRBV7-6 and TRBJ2-6; the D gene is possibly TRBD2 (5 bases). The V gene lost 5 bases and the J gene lost 0 bases, with 8 bases spanning the gap. Germline V gene lookup returns CDR1 SGHVS and CDR2 FNYEAQ. The CDR3 covers 15 residues. CDR3 sequence reads: CASSLGSSGANVLTF. CDR3 DNA: TGTGCCAGCAGCCTGGGGAGCTCTGGGGCCAACGTCCTGACTTTC.

The sample holds one count of this clone. The chain couples TRBV13 to TRBJ2-7; TRBD1 aligns across 10 bases. This CDR3 has 15 residues. Germline CDR1 and CDR2: PRHDT and FYEKMQ (reference sequence). V trimming: 4 bases; J trimming: 6 bases; junction bases outside the gene matches: 9. The CDR3 sequence: CASSWAGTGALEQYF. In DNA form, the CDR3 reads TGTGCCAGCAGCTGGGCGGGGACAGGGGCTCTCGAGCAGTACTTC.

In its sample, this clone was seen once. V usage is TRBV7-8 and J usage is TRBJ2-7; D may be TRBD2 (5 bases). The germline V gene has CDR1 SGHVS and CDR2 FQNEAQ. The CDR3 runs 14 residues. With 3 bases removed from V and 3 bases from J, the gap between germline ends came to 12 bases. The CDR3 bases are TGTGCCAGCAGCTTCGGGGATAGATTCTACGAGCAGTACTTC. This sequence encodes CASSFGDRFYEQYF.

V gene TRBV6-5 combines with J gene TRBJ2-1, with a tentative D call TRBD2 (7 bases). Deletions cut 8 bases from V and 9 bases from J, with 23 bases between. The CDR3 runs 15 residues. From germline, CDR1 is MNHEY and CDR2 SVGAGI. The DNA of the CDR3 is TGTGCCAGCTCGAATGGGGGGGGGCCCATTGGTGAGCAGTTCTTC. Translated: CASSNGGGPIGEQFF.

The chain has TRBV7-9 and TRBJ2-2; unclear D gene. The germline CDR1 and CDR2 sequences are SEHNR and FQNEAQ (reference sequence). Trimming left V 7 bases short and J 5 bases short, with 14 bases between. The CDR3 is 14 amino acids. The CDR3 region has the DNA TGTGCCAGCAACCACGATGCGAGGACCGGGGAGCTGTTTTTT. It specifies CASNHDARTGELFF.

This rearrangement joins TRBV6-1 to TRBJ1-5; D is undetermined. The CDR3 runs 13 residues. Trimming took 3 bases from V and 5 from J, leaving 8 bases between them. CDR1 MNHNS and CDR2 SASEGT come from the germline V gene. The CDR3 loop reads CASSDSFDQPQHF. The CDR3 nucleotides are TGTGCCAGCAGTGATAGTTTTGATCAGCCCCAGCATTTT.

This clone was picked up one time. The J gene is TRBJ2-3, the V gene TRBV5-1; 7 nucleotides match TRBD1. Germline V gene sequence: CDR1 SGHRS, CDR2 YFSETQ. This CDR3 spans 15 amino acids. After removal of 4 bases from V and 2 bases from J, the junction contained 7 bases not matched to a gene. The CDR3 nucleotides read TGCGCCAGCAGCCCCCCGACAGGGATCACAGATACGCAGTATTTT. This codes for CASSPPTGITDTQYF.

This clone was found a few times. The genes are TRBV6-5 and TRBJ2-7, with TRBD2 matching 9 bases. The V gene end was trimmed by 8 bases and the J gene end by 7 bases; junction bases not matched to a gene: 15. The CDR3 is made up of 15 amino acids. Germline V CDR1 and CDR2: MNHEY, SVGAGI. CDR3 loop: CASGGGTSGYGEQYF. DNA of the CDR3: TGTGCCAGCGGCGGAGGTACTAGCGGGTACGGAGAGCAGTACTTC.

J is TRBJ2-7 and V is TRBV30; D is possibly TRBD1 (6 bases). This CDR3 has 15 amino acids. V lost 0 bases, J lost 3 bases, and 15 bases lay in between. Germline V gene lookup returns CDR1 GTSNPN and CDR2 SVGIG (reference sequence). The CDR3 region has the DNA TGTGCCTGGAGTGTACAGCCCACAGGGCTCTACGAGCAGTACTTC. Residues: CAWSVQPTGLYEQYF.

The table lists this clone with a count of one. The gene calls are TRBV9 and TRBJ1-1; D ambiguous. This CDR3 region has 15 residues. Germline lookup yields CDR1 SGDLS and CDR2 YYNGEE. Trimming took off 0 bases at V and 11 bases at J, with 20 bases between the two ends. CDR3 amino acids: CASSVVGSSQEDAFF. CDR3 in DNA: TGTGCCAGCAGCGTAGTGGGGAGCTCGCAAGAGGATGCTTTCTTT.

The chain uses TRBV10-1 and TRBJ2-3; 8 nucleotides line up with TRBD2. The germline V gene has CDR1 WNHNN and CDR2 SYGVQD (reference sequence). This CDR3 spans 14 amino acids. V was pared by 6 bases and J by 4 bases, with 6 bases of the junction left unmatched. CDR3 protein: CASSPAGEADTQYF. The DNA of the CDR3 is TGCGCCAGCAGCCCAGCGGGAGAAGCAGATACGCAGTATTTT.

The chain is built from TRBV10-2 and TRBJ2-7; 9 positions match TRBD2. The CDR3 runs to 17 residues. Looked up from germline, CDR1 is WSHSY and CDR2 is SAAADI. V lost 1 base to trimming and J lost 1 base; unmatched junction nucleotides: 8. CDR3 sequence: CASSEWASGMGSYEQYF. In nucleotides, the CDR3 is TGCGCCAGCAGTGAGTGGGCTAGCGGGATGGGTTCCTACGAGCAGTACTTC.

The CDR3 region has the DNA TGTGCCAGCAAAGGAACAGGGGGCGCAAATGGCTACACCTTC. It yields the protein CASKGTGGANGYTF. The V and J genes are TRBV27 and TRBJ1-2; 9 nucleotides match TRBD1. CDR3 length: 14 amino acids. Losses at the gene ends were 7 bases for V and 6 bases for J; bases not matched to a gene: 9. Germline CDR1 is MNHEY and CDR2 is SMNVEV (reference sequence).

The rearrangement joins TRBV11-2 to TRBJ1-1; D is undetermined. This CDR3 is built from 13 residues. Looked up from germline, CDR1 is SGHAT and CDR2 is FQNNGV. Deletions cut 1 base from V and 1 base from J, with 4 bases between. DNA of the CDR3: TGTGCCAGCAGCTTAGGCAGGAACACTGAAGCTTTCTTT. It specifies CASSLGRNTEAFF.

The chain combines TRBV5-1 with TRBJ2-5, with 14 positions matching TRBD2. The CDR3 has 18 amino acids. Germline assignment: CDR1 SGHRS and CDR2 YFSETQ. V shed 4 bases and J 2 bases; nucleotides not matched to a gene: 10. The CDR3 DNA reads as TGCGCCAGCAGCAACGGACTAGCGGGGGGCGTATGGCAAGAGACCCAGTACTTC. Its translation: CASSNGLAGGVWQETQYF.

The rearrangement links TRBV4-1 to TRBJ1-2; possible D gene TRBD1, 5 bases. Deletions cut 1 base from V and 4 bases from J, with 13 bases between. CDR3 length equals 15 residues. The V gene's germline CDR1 is MGHRA and CDR2 YSYEKL. CDR3 residues: CASSQGETALYGYTF. DNA of the CDR3: TGCGCCAGCAGCCAAGGTGAGACAGCTCTCTATGGCTACACCTTC.

This rearrangement joins TRBV5-1 to TRBJ2-2; possible D gene TRBD2, 6 bases. Germline V CDR1 and CDR2: SGHRS, YFSETQ. CDR3 size: 16 residues. Trimming removed 1 base from V and 2 bases from J, with 12 bases in between. CDR3 in DNA: TGCGCCAGCAGCTTGAAGGAGGGCCCCAACACCGGGGAGCTGTTTTTT. Encoded protein: CASSLKEGPNTGELFF.

The CDR3 region has the DNA TGTGCCAGCAGCCCAAGGTCAGGGTTTAGTAACACCGGGGAGCTGTTTTTT. Translated: CASSPRSGFSNTGELFF. The chain couples TRBV4-2 to TRBJ2-2, with a weak D call TRBD1 (5 bases). The length of the CDR3 is 17 residues. Per the germline V gene, CDR1 is LGHNA and CDR2 is YNFKEQ. V shed 4 bases and J shed 2 bases, with 17 bases lying between them.

The genes are TRBV5-1 and TRBJ2-2; TRBD1 aligns across 9 bases. After removal of 4 bases from V and 5 bases from J, the junction contained 9 bases not matched to a gene. Germline values: CDR1 SGHRS, CDR2 YFSETQ. This CDR3 region has 16 residues. The CDR3 DNA sequence: TGCGCCAGCAGCGCCTCACAGGGGGCGGGTACCGGGGAGCTGTTTTTT. This gives the protein CASSASQGAGTGELFF.

V gene TRBV18 combines with J gene TRBJ1-1, with D perhaps matching TRBD1 (6 bases). V dropped 2 bases and J dropped 3 bases, with 10 bases sitting between them. This CDR3 spans 14 amino acids. Looked up from germline, CDR1 is KGHSH and CDR2 is LQKENI. For the CDR3, the DNA is TGTGCCAGCTCACCAACAACAGGGTACACTGAAGCTTTCTTT. Amino acids: CASSPTTGYTEAFF.

This chain uses TRBV27 with TRBJ2-3; perhaps TRBD1 as D (6 bases). With 7 bases removed from V and 6 bases from J, the gap between germline ends came to 8 bases. There are 11 residues in the CDR3. Germline CDR1 is MNHEY and CDR2 is SMNVEV (reference sequence). The DNA of the CDR3 is TGTGCCAGCAAGAGGGGGGATACGCAGTATTTT. Amino acids: CASKRGDTQYF.

The V and J genes are TRBV6-6 and TRBJ2-5, with D hard to call. Germline-derived CDR1 and CDR2 are MNHNY and SVGAGI (reference sequence). CDR3 length: 14 residues. V was pared by 4 bases and J by 4 bases, with 13 bases between. The chain's CDR3 is CASSSPWSGETQYF. CDR3 DNA sequence: TGTGCCAGCAGTTCACCTTGGTCAGGAGAGACCCAGTACTTC.

The chain carries TRBV4-2 and TRBJ2-7; maybe TRBD1 (5 bases). CDR1 and CDR2 (germline): LGHNA, YNFKEQ. V lost 4 bases and J 0 bases, leaving 13 bases between the germline ends. The CDR3 sequence is 15 residues long. In DNA form, the CDR3 reads TGTGCCAGCAGCCTAGCAGGGCCGACCTCCTACGAGCAGTACTTC. Translated, it gives CASSLAGPTSYEQYF.